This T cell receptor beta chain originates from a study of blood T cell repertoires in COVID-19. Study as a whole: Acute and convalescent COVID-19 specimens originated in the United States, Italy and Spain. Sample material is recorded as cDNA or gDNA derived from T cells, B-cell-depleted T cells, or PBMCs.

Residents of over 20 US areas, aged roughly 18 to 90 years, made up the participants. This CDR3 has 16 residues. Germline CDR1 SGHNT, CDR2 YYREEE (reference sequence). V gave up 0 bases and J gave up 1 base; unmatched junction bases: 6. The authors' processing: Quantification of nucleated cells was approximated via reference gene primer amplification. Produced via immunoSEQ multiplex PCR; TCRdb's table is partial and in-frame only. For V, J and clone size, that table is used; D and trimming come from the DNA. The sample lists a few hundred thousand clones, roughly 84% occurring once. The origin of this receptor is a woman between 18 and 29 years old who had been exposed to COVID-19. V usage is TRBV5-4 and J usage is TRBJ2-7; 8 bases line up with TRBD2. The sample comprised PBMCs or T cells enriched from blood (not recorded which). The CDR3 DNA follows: TGTGCCAGCAGCTTGGCTGGCGCGGGAGGTTCCTACGAGCAGTACTTC. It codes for CASSLAGAGGSYEQYF. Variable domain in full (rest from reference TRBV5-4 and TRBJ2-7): ETGVTQSPTHLIKTRGQQVTLRCSSQSGHNTVSWYQQALGQGPQFIFQYYREEENGRGNFPPRFSGLQFPNYSSELNVNALELDDSALYLCASSLAGAGGSYEQYFGPGTRLTVT.